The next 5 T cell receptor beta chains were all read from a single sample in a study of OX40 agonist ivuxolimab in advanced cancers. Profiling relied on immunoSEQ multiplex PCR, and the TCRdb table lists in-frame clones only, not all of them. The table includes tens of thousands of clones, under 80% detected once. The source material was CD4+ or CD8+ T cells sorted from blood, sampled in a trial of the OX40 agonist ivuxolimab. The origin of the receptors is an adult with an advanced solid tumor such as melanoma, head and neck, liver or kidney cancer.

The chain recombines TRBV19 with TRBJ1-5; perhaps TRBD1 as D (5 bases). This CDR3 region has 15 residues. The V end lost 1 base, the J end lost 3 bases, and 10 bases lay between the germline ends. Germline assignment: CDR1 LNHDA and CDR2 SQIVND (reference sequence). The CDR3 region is CASSIAGDHNQPQHF. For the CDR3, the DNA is TGTGCCAGTAGTATAGCTGGGGACCACAATCAGCCCCAGCATTTT. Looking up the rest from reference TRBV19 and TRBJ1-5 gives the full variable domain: DGGITQSPKYLFRKEGQNVTLSCEQNLNHDAMYWYRQDPGQGLRLIYYSQIVNDFQKGDIAEGYSVSREKKESFPLTVTSAQKNPTAFYLCASSIAGDHNQPQHFGDGTRLSIL.

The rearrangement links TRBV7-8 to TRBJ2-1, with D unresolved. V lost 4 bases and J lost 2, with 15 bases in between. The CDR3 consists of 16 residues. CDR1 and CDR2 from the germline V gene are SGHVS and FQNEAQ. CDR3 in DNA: TGTGCCAGCAGCTCCACAGCGTCAATGGCCTACAATGAGCAGTTCTTC. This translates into CASSSTASMAYNEQFF.

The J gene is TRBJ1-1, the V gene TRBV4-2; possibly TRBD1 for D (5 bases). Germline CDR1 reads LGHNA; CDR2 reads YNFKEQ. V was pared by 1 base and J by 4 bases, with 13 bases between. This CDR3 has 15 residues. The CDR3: CASSQVTGPSTEAFF. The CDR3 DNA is TGTGCCAGCAGCCAAGTAACGGGGCCGAGCACTGAAGCTTTCTTT.

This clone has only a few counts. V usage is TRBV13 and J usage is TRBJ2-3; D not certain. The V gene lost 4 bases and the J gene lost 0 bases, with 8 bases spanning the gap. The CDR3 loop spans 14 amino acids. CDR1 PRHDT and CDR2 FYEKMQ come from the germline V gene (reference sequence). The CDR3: CASSSPSSTDTQYF. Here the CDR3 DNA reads TGTGCCAGCAGCTCCCCCTCGAGCACAGATACGCAGTATTTT.

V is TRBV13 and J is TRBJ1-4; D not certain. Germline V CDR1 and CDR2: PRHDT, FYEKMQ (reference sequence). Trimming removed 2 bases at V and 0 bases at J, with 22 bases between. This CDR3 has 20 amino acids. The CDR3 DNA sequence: TGTGCCAGCAGCTTATCGTGGGTCGAGGGAGCCTTAGCAACTAATGAAAAACTGTTTTTT. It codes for CASSLSWVEGALATNEKLFF. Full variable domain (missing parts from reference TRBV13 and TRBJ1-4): AAGVIQSPRHLIKEKRETATLKCYPIPRHDTVYWYQQGPGQDPQFLISFYEKMQSDKGSIPDRFSAQQFSDYHSELNMSSLELGDSALYFCASSLSWVEGALATNEKLFFGSGTQLSVL.